These 12 T cell receptor beta chains were all obtained from the same sample, sequenced in a study of Ad26.COV2.S vaccination and SARS-CoV-2 variants. This sample's treatment: 15 to 20 received Ad26.COV2.S at low or high dose, single or two shots; about 5 received placebo; per-sample allocation not given. Day 63 following the first vaccine or placebo injection was when the samples were taken. Using immunoSEQ multiplex PCR, the repertoire was profiled, and TCRdb retains in-frame clones only, with some absent. The table has a few hundred thousand clones, around 91% seen once; the top ten hold around 2%. Sequenced here: peripheral blood, sampled in a trial of Ad26.COV2.S vaccine versus placebo. The receptors derive from a person aged 18-65 years who received the Ad26.COV2.S COVID-19 vaccine or a placebo.

J is TRBJ2-5 and V is TRBV29-1; possible D gene TRBD1, 6 bases. Germline-derived CDR1 and CDR2 are SQVTM and ANQGSEA. The CDR3 has 16 amino acids. Trimming removed 0 bases at V and 5 bases at J, with 19 bases between. DNA of the CDR3: TGCAGCGTTGAAGATCTTCTGGGGGCCCCTGGGGAGACCCAGTACTTC. Protein product: CSVEDLLGAPGETQYF.

The V call is TRBV19, the J call TRBJ1-3; D may be TRBD1 (5 bases). This CDR3 contains 17 residues. V gave up 4 bases and J gave up 3 bases, with 19 bases separating them. Looked up from germline, CDR1 is LNHDA and CDR2 is SQIVND (reference sequence). CDR3 amino acids: CASSTQGGSRIGNTIYF. The CDR3 nucleotides read TGTGCCAGTAGTACCCAGGGAGGGAGTAGGATTGGAAACACCATATATTTT.

This clone was seen only a few times. The V and J genes are TRBV18 and TRBJ2-7, with 10 bases fitting TRBD2. The CDR3 sequence is 15 residues long. Germline CDR1 KGHSH, CDR2 LQKENI. The J segment lost 7 bases and the V segment lost 0 bases, leaving 6 bases of the junction unmatched. CDR3 in amino acids: CASSPPTSGAGEQYF. In DNA form, the CDR3 reads TGTGCCAGCTCACCACCTACTAGCGGGGCAGGGGAGCAGTACTTC.

CDR3 sequence reads: CASGLQVGAGPYNEQFF. The CDR3 nucleotides read TGTGCTAGTGGTTTGCAGGTCGGGGCGGGGCCCTACAATGAGCAGTTCTTC. The chain joins TRBV12-5 to TRBJ2-1; possible D gene TRBD2, 6 bases. V lost 2 bases, J lost 2 bases, and 16 bases lay in between. The CDR3 loop spans 17 amino acids. Germline V gene data show CDR1 as LGHNT and CDR2 as FRNRAP.

The sample holds a few counts of this clone. This chain links TRBV9 with TRBJ1-6; D may be TRBD1 (5 bases). Germline CDR1 and CDR2: SGDLS and YYNGEE. Deletions cut 0 bases from V and 9 bases from J, with 10 bases between. The CDR3 contains 14 residues. This CDR3 is CASSVGGVGSPLHF. The CDR3 DNA sequence: TGTGCCAGCAGCGTAGGAGGGGTAGGTTCACCCCTCCACTTT.

This rearrangement joins TRBV4-1 to TRBJ2-1; 15 nucleotides agree with TRBD2. V shed 8 bases and J 0 bases; nucleotides not matched to a gene: 5. CDR1 and CDR2 from the germline V gene are MGHRA and YSYEKL. The CDR3 length is 17 residues. Here the CDR3 DNA reads TGCGCCAGCCGCGGACTAGCGGGAGGGAGCTCCTACAATGAGCAGTTCTTC. It translates to CASRGLAGGSSYNEQFF.

This clone was recorded once. The rearrangement joins TRBV7-8 to TRBJ1-5, with 8 nucleotides matching TRBD1. Germline CDR1 and CDR2: SGHVS and FQNEAQ. V gave up 3 bases and J gave up 4 bases; unmatched junction bases: 5. This CDR3 contains 15 residues. CDR3 DNA: TGTGCCAGCAGCTTTGGACAGGGTAGAAATCAGCCCCAGCATTTT. Translating it yields CASSFGQGRNQPQHF.

The rearrangement uses TRBV7-9 and TRBJ2-1; D may be TRBD1 (5 bases). The CDR3 spans 14 residues. Trimming pared 4 bases from V and 4 bases from J, leaving 11 bases between. CDR1 is SEHNR and CDR2 is FQNEAQ in the germline V gene (reference sequence). CDR3 DNA sequence: TGTGCCAGCAGCTCCCTAGACAGATACAATGAGCAGTTCTTC. Encoded protein: CASSSLDRYNEQFF.

The gene calls are TRBV3-1 (or the pseudogene TRBV3-2) and TRBJ2-1; 15 nucleotides line up with TRBD2. V gave up 4 bases and J gave up 10 bases; unmatched junction bases: 8. Germline CDR1 reads LGHDT; CDR2 reads YNNKEL (reference sequence). This CDR3 contains 16 residues. CDR3 residues: CASSPPGLAGGGEQFF. CDR3 nucleotide sequence: TGTGCCAGCAGCCCACCGGGACTAGCGGGAGGCGGAGAGCAGTTCTTC.

A note on this clone: Other nucleotide sequences in the sample specify the same CDR3. The CDR3 bases are TGTGCCACCAGCAGAGGGACAGGGGGCAATCAGCCCCAGCATTTT. This encodes CATSRGTGGNQPQHF. V usage is TRBV15 and J usage is TRBJ1-5; TRBD1 aligns across 9 bases. Germline V gene lookup returns CDR1 LNHNV and CDR2 YYDKDF (reference sequence). Germline trimming cut 1 base from V and 2 bases from J; bases unmatched to any gene: 0. This CDR3 comprises 15 residues.

For this clone: The same CDR3 is also encoded by other DNA sequences in this sample. The J gene is TRBJ2-1, the V gene TRBV6-4, with TRBD2 matching 9 bases. V gave up 0 bases and J gave up 4 bases; unmatched junction bases: 1. This CDR3 region has 15 residues. Germline V gene sequence: CDR1 MRHNA, CDR2 SNTAGT. The CDR3 reads CASSDSTSGYNEQFF. The CDR3 coding sequence is TGTGCCAGCAGTGACTCGACTAGCGGATACAATGAGCAGTTCTTC.

The rearrangement joins TRBV15 to TRBJ1-6; D not certain. Trimming removed 4 bases from V and 1 base from J, with 5 bases in between. The germline CDR1 and CDR2 sequences are LNHNV and YYDKDF (reference sequence). The length of the CDR3 is 14 residues. The CDR3: CATSKGSYNSPLHF. The CDR3 coding sequence is TGTGCCACCAGCAAGGGTTCCTATAATTCACCCCTCCACTTT. Full variable domain (missing parts from reference TRBV15 and TRBJ1-6): DAMVIQNPRYQVTQFGKPVTLSCSQTLNHNVMYWYQQKSSQAPKLLFHYYDKDFNNEADTPDNFQSRRPNTSFCFLDIRSPGLGDTAMYLCATSKGSYNSPLHFGNGTRLTVT.